This T cell receptor (beta chain) emerged from a study of T cell responses to AZD1222 COVID-19 vaccine. The germline V gene has CDR1 MNHEY and CDR2 SVGAGI. The CDR3 runs 15 residues. The V end was cut by 6 bases, the J end by 2 bases, with 16 bases between. Here immunoSEQ multiplex PCR was the method, and the copy in TCRdb shows in-frame clones only, minus some. The sample includes 200,000 or so clones, around 92% of them seen just once. Material: peripheral blood, obtained on day 0 of AZD1222 vaccination. This TCR was recovered from an adult in good health. V usage is TRBV6-5 and J usage is TRBJ1-2, with D perhaps matching TRBD1 (5 bases). Written as DNA, the CDR3 is TGTGCCAGCAGCCCAAACCCGACAGCGAACTATGGCTACACCTTC. Residues: CASSPNPTANYGYTF.